This T cell receptor (beta chain) was captured by sequencing in a study of T-cell reconstitution after alpha-beta-depleted transplantation in children (TCRdb year 2016). Regarding the complete study: T-cell immune reconstitution after TCRalphabeta/CD19-depleted allogeneic hematopoietic cell transplantation in children was quantitatively tracked in the study by means of TCR repertoire profiling. Study-level results and caveats: The high TCRbeta diversity at day 60 in some patients was ascribed to recipient T cells and intrathymic progenitors that had survived conditioning. The apparently early recovery of alphabetaT-cell counts about two months after transplant reportedly depended on only several hundred rapidly expanded clones that came from non-depleted graft cells. Hyperexpanded clone frequencies declined over subsequent months; after one year, T-cell counts and TCRbeta diversity were mostly attributed to newly produced T cells.

Of note for this clonotype: Its antigen has not been determined. No much larger clone is present one base from it, and per-base qualities are unavailable.

In light of the paper, this sample's treatment or condition label describes: allogeneic hematopoietic cell transplantation with graft depleted of TCRalphabeta T cells and CD19 B cells. Transplant recipients were children who received TCRalphabeta/CD19-depleted allogeneic hematopoietic cell grafts. Preparation of the library involved PCR. TCRdb lists the instrument as Illumina HiSeq 2500. Molecular barcoding was employed in the preparation of TCR libraries, with unique molecular identifiers being used to normalize TCRbeta repertoire quantification. TCRdb trimmed the raw reads at Q25, called clones with MiXCR and kept productive beta chains. Each CDR3 protein gets just one entry, which takes the most common genes and DNA from the rows behind it. The sample has 700,000 to 850,000 distinct CDR3 sequences on record, approximately 15% of them singletons. Approximately 4.5% of the sample rests with the top ten.

This sample comprised PBMCs, mostly from graft donor cells, obtained 360 days after TCRalphabeta/CD19-depleted stem cell transplant. The receptor was derived from a male patient under 18 who had a stem cell transplant for acute lymphoblastic leukemia, so the T cells may come from the graft donor.

The sequenced DNA is TGCAGTGCTAGGTGGCTAGCGGGAACTGGGGCCAACGTCCTGACTTTC. Its translation is CSARWLAGTGANVLTF. The chain was built from TRBV20-1 and TRBJ2-6; 9 bases in between match TRBD2. From the germline V gene (reference sequence), CDR1 is DFQATT and CDR2 is SNEGSKA. The junction shows trimming of 3 bases on V and 2 bases on J, and the gene matches do not reach 5 bases of it. The CDR3 measures 16 amino acids from cysteine to phenylalanine. The retained sequence is limited to the CDR3, 48 bases, with the frame set at the first base.